The rows below give T cell receptor beta chains drawn from one sample of a study of monozygotic twins with inflammatory bowel disease. TCRdb reprocessed the 5' RACE reads, with one entry per CDR3 protein and no DNA. The sample table includes 150,000 to 200,000 distinct CDR3 sequences. The sequenced sample consisted of blood. These TCRs come from a human donor with ulcerative colitis or Crohn's disease, or a healthy co-twin of an affected twin (not recorded which). Both conserved end residues are part of each CDR3. Fields, in order: J gene, V gene, CDR3 protein.

J gene: TRBJ2-7
V gene: TRBV20-1
CDR3 protein: CSARLRVRSYEQYF

J gene: TRBJ2-1
V gene: TRBV20-1
CDR3 protein: CSARIAGGPQFF

J gene: TRBJ2-5
V gene: TRBV30
CDR3 protein: CAWATQYQETQYF

J gene: TRBJ2-1
V gene: TRBV5-5
CDR3 protein: CASSFGRSGRYNEQFF

J gene: TRBJ1-4
V gene: TRBV18
CDR3 protein: CASSPDSRNEKLFF

J gene: TRBJ2-3
V gene: TRBV6-5
CDR3 protein: CASSYSGLGQGGRTDTQYF

J gene: TRBJ1-6
V gene: TRBV5-1
CDR3 protein: CASSPSGVSPLHF

J gene: TRBJ2-5
V gene: TRBV5-1
CDR3 protein: CASSLVPGVQETQYF

J gene: TRBJ2-1
V gene: TRBV28
CDR3 protein: CASRSRQGVHNEQFF

J gene: TRBJ2-3
V gene: TRBV10-2
CDR3 protein: CASSLGVRTDTQYF

J gene: TRBJ1-6
V gene: TRBV5-1
CDR3 protein: CASSGTGRDSPLHF

J gene: TRBJ2-7
V gene: TRBV5-1
CDR3 protein: CASSFQGAREQYF

J gene: TRBJ2-6
V gene: TRBV29-1
CDR3 protein: CSVYSGANVLTF

J gene: TRBJ2-7
V gene: TRBV5-4
CDR3 protein: CASSPAGGVGYEQYF

J gene: TRBJ1-2
V gene: TRBV20-1
CDR3 protein: CSPAGQGGYTF

J gene: TRBJ2-4
V gene: TRBV14
CDR3 protein: CASSPADAWLGIQYF

J gene: TRBJ2-3
V gene: TRBV30
CDR3 protein: CAWRQTGGARTDTQYF

J gene: TRBJ1-4
V gene: TRBV20-1
CDR3 protein: CSARTGEKLFF

J gene: TRBJ1-3
V gene: TRBV7-2
CDR3 protein: CASSPLGTIYF

J gene: TRBJ1-5
V gene: TRBV20-1
CDR3 protein: CSAPKPTGGNQPQHF

J gene: TRBJ1-2
V gene: TRBV10-3
CDR3 protein: CAINSLRDRANYGYTF

J gene: TRBJ1-1
V gene: TRBV18
CDR3 protein: CASSRGQGAENTEAFF

J gene: TRBJ2-1
V gene: TRBV7-9
CDR3 protein: CASSLATRSWGQFF

J gene: TRBJ2-2
V gene: TRBV29-1
CDR3 protein: CSVAGGTGELFF

J gene: TRBJ1-1
V gene: TRBV5-5
CDR3 protein: CASSSSGTSNTEAFF

J gene: TRBJ2-2
V gene: TRBV5-1
CDR3 protein: CASSSRPAGGTGELFF

J gene: TRBJ2-1
V gene: TRBV10-3
CDR3 protein: CAISEPPGQGWNEQFF

J gene: TRBJ2-1
V gene: TRBV6-5
CDR3 protein: CASSYSYRTNYNEQFF

J gene: TRBJ1-5
V gene: TRBV27
CDR3 protein: CASSEGSNQPQHF

J gene: TRBJ1-3
V gene: TRBV5-1
CDR3 protein: CASSLGTFTRGNTIYF

J gene: TRBJ1-3
V gene: TRBV5-1
CDR3 protein: CASSYGRGSENTIYF

J gene: TRBJ1-2
V gene: TRBV20-1
CDR3 protein: CSAGIRNYGYTF

J gene: TRBJ2-3
V gene: TRBV7-9
CDR3 protein: CASSLPSSGRADTQYF

J gene: TRBJ2-3
V gene: TRBV5-1
CDR3 protein: CASSDSPSVWDTQYF

J gene: TRBJ2-6
V gene: TRBV5-1
CDR3 protein: CASSGTGLAFSGANVLTF

J gene: TRBJ2-7
V gene: TRBV5-1
CDR3 protein: CASSLRTGDTYEQYF

J gene: TRBJ2-1
V gene: TRBV9
CDR3 protein: CASTPASSYNEQFF

J gene: TRBJ1-1
V gene: TRBV20-1
CDR3 protein: CSATRGLNTEAFF

J gene: TRBJ2-1
V gene: TRBV18
CDR3 protein: CASQSDSGRSYNEQFF

J gene: TRBJ1-1
V gene: TRBV24-1
CDR3 protein: CATSEHKLNTEAFF

J gene: TRBJ1-1
V gene: TRBV12-3/TRBV12-4
CDR3 protein: CASSLPVRLNTEAFF

J gene: TRBJ1-1
V gene: TRBV27
CDR3 protein: CASSLNGGLATEAFF